These T cell receptor beta chains were read from a single sample in a study of blood T cell repertoires in COVID-19. Using immunoSEQ multiplex PCR, the repertoire was profiled, and TCRdb retains in-frame clones only, with some absent. This table has around 140,000 clones, 70% to 85% appearing once. Sequenced: peripheral blood. The receptors shown here come from a woman aged 80 or over with acute or convalescent COVID-19. Both conserved end residues are part of each CDR3. Fields, in order: CDR3 length, J gene, clone size, D gene, V gene, CDR3 protein, CDR3 DNA. The D gene is left open where the match is weak. Expanded clones get a size class; other rows say once, few or many, or leave the size out.

CDR3 length: 17
J gene: TRBJ2-7
clone size: NA
D gene: TRBD2
V gene: TRBV9
CDR3 protein: CASSVGPTSGSSSEQYF
CDR3 DNA: TGTGCCAGCAGCGTAGGCCCCACTAGCGGGAGTTCGAGCGAGCAGTACTTC

CDR3 length: 12
J gene: TRBJ1-2
clone size: once
D gene: NA
V gene: TRBV6-2/TRBV6-3
CDR3 protein: CASSYEADGYTF
CDR3 DNA: TGTGCCAGCAGTTACGAGGCAGATGGCTACACCTTC

CDR3 length: 14
J gene: TRBJ1-2
clone size: few
D gene: TRBD1
V gene: TRBV7-2
CDR3 protein: CASSPGTGSRGYTF
CDR3 DNA: TGTGCCAGCAGCCCCGGGACAGGGAGCCGTGGCTACACCTTC

CDR3 length: 18
J gene: TRBJ2-7
clone size: NA
D gene: TRBD2
V gene: TRBV19
CDR3 protein: CASTIRHGGLAVSYEQYF
CDR3 DNA: TGTGCCAGTACCATCCGTCATGGGGGACTAGCGGTGTCCTACGAGCAGTACTTC

CDR3 length: 15
J gene: TRBJ2-7
clone size: once
D gene: TRBD2
V gene: TRBV11-2
CDR3 protein: CASSPPGGEPYEQYF
CDR3 DNA: TGTGCCAGCAGCCCCCCCGGGGGGGAGCCCTACGAGCAGTACTTC

CDR3 length: 14
J gene: TRBJ1-1
clone size: NA
D gene: NA
V gene: TRBV4-3
CDR3 protein: CASSQVQGNTEAFF
CDR3 DNA: TGCGCCAGCAGCCAAGTTCAGGGGAACACTGAAGCTTTCTTT

CDR3 length: 16
J gene: TRBJ2-3
clone size: NA
D gene: NA
V gene: TRBV12-5
CDR3 protein: CASGFDSGVGTDTQYF
CDR3 DNA: TGTGCTAGTGGTTTTGACTCAGGGGTTGGTACAGATACGCAGTATTTT

CDR3 length: 13
J gene: TRBJ2-1
clone size: NA
D gene: TRBD2
V gene: TRBV7-2
CDR3 protein: CASSLELAGGRFF
CDR3 DNA: TGTGCCAGCAGCTTAGAACTAGCGGGGGGGAGGTTCTTC

CDR3 length: 13
J gene: TRBJ1-2
clone size: NA
D gene: NA
V gene: TRBV5-1
CDR3 protein: CASSFRGGDGYTF
CDR3 DNA: TGCGCCAGCAGCTTTAGAGGGGGTGATGGCTACACCTTC

CDR3 length: 16
J gene: TRBJ2-7
clone size: NA
D gene: TRBD1
V gene: TRBV5-1
CDR3 protein: CASSLAGTGSSYEQYF
CDR3 DNA: TGCGCCAGCAGCTTGGCCGGGACAGGATCCTCCTACGAGCAGTACTTC

CDR3 length: 15
J gene: TRBJ2-1
clone size: once
D gene: TRBD2
V gene: TRBV5-1
CDR3 protein: CASSSMGGGPGEQFF
CDR3 DNA: TGCGCCAGCAGCTCCATGGGGGGAGGGCCCGGTGAGCAGTTCTTC

CDR3 length: 13
J gene: TRBJ1-1
clone size: NA
D gene: NA
V gene: TRBV5-4
CDR3 protein: CASSLQGRTEAFF
CDR3 DNA: TGTGCCAGCAGCTTGCAGGGCCGGACTGAAGCTTTCTTT

CDR3 length: 14
J gene: TRBJ1-2
clone size: NA
D gene: NA
V gene: TRBV3-1/TRBV3-2
CDR3 protein: CASSQDRVNYGYTF
CDR3 DNA: TGTGCCAGCAGCCAAGATCGGGTTAACTATGGCTACACCTTC

CDR3 length: 13
J gene: TRBJ1-1
clone size: NA
D gene: NA
V gene: TRBV9
CDR3 protein: CASSVTMNTEAFF
CDR3 DNA: TGTGCCAGCAGCGTTACAATGAACACTGAAGCTTTCTTT

CDR3 length: 15
J gene: TRBJ1-4
clone size: NA
D gene: NA
V gene: TRBV6-9
CDR3 protein: CASTKLTETNEKLFF
CDR3 DNA: TGTGCCAGCACGAAATTGACAGAGACGAATGAAAAACTGTTTTTT

CDR3 length: 11
J gene: TRBJ2-7
clone size: NA
D gene: NA
V gene: TRBV10-1
CDR3 protein: CASSDGELEYF
CDR3 DNA: TGCGCCAGCAGTGACGGTGAGCTTGAGTACTTC

CDR3 length: 13
J gene: TRBJ2-7
clone size: NA
D gene: TRBD1
V gene: TRBV29-1
CDR3 protein: CSVLGTGLYEQYF
CDR3 DNA: TGCAGCGTTCTCGGGACAGGCTTGTACGAGCAGTACTTC

CDR3 length: 15
J gene: TRBJ1-2
clone size: NA
D gene: TRBD1
V gene: TRBV9
CDR3 protein: CASSVGVGTGFGYTF
CDR3 DNA: TGTGCCAGCAGCGTAGGGGTCGGGACAGGGTTTGGCTACACCTTC

CDR3 length: 15
J gene: TRBJ1-1
clone size: once
D gene: NA
V gene: TRBV7-2
CDR3 protein: CASSLVAGGDGEAFF
CDR3 DNA: TGTGCCAGCAGCTTAGTAGCGGGCGGGGATGGTGAAGCTTTCTTT

CDR3 length: 14
J gene: TRBJ1-5
clone size: NA
D gene: TRBD1
V gene: TRBV5-1
CDR3 protein: CASSLDRGGQPQHF
CDR3 DNA: TGCGCCAGCAGCTTGGACAGGGGTGGTCAGCCCCAGCATTTT

CDR3 length: 16
J gene: TRBJ1-4
clone size: NA
D gene: TRBD1
V gene: TRBV9
CDR3 protein: CASSVGVRGRGEKLFF
CDR3 DNA: TGTGCCAGCAGCGTAGGGGTCAGGGGGCGAGGTGAAAAACTGTTTTTT

CDR3 length: 17
J gene: TRBJ1-5
clone size: once
D gene: NA
V gene: TRBV27
CDR3 protein: CASSRYPTGISNQPQHF
CDR3 DNA: TGTGCCAGCAGTCGTTACCCTACAGGGATTAGCAATCAGCCCCAGCATTTT

CDR3 length: 11
J gene: TRBJ1-1
clone size: NA
D gene: NA
V gene: TRBV12-3/TRBV12-4
CDR3 protein: CASRLTRGAFF
CDR3 DNA: TGTGCCAGCAGACTGACAAGAGGGGCTTTCTTT

CDR3 length: 16
J gene: TRBJ1-1
clone size: NA
D gene: TRBD1
V gene: TRBV6-2/TRBV6-3
CDR3 protein: CASSDPGQEMNTEAFF
CDR3 DNA: TGTGCCAGCAGTGACCCGGGACAGGAGATGAACACTGAAGCTTTCTTT